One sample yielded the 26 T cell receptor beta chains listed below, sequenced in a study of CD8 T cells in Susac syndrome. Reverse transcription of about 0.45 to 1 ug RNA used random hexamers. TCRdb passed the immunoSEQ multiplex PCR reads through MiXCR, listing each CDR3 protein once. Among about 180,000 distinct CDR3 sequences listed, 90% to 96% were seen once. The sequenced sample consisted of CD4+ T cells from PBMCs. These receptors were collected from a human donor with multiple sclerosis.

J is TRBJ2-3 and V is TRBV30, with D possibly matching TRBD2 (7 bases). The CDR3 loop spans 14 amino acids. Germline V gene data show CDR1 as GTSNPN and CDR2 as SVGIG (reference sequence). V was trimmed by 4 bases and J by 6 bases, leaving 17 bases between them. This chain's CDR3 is CAWKGGTPRDTQYF. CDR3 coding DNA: TGTGCCTGGAAGGGGGGGACCCCGCGGGATACGCAGTATTTT.

CDR3 loop: CASRGTGTEQFF. CDR3 nucleotides: TGTGCCAGCAGGGGGACGGGGACTGAGCAGTTCTTC. The gene calls are TRBV13 and TRBJ2-1; D is possibly TRBD1 or TRBD2 (5 bases each). Trimming pared 6 bases from V and 9 bases from J, leaving 12 bases between. Germline V gene sequence: CDR1 PRHDT, CDR2 FYEKMQ (reference sequence). The CDR3 loop spans 12 amino acids.

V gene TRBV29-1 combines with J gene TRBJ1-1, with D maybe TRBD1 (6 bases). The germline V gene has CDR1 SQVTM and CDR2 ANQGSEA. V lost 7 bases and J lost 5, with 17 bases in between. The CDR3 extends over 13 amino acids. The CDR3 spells CSATLYQGTEAFF. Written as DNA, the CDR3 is TGCAGCGCTACCCTATACCAGGGGACTGAAGCTTTCTTT.

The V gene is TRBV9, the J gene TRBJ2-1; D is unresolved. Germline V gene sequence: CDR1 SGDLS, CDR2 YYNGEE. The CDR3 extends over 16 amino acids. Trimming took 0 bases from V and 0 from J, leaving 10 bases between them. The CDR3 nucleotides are TGTGCCAGCAGCGTAGCACCGGGTGGCTCCTACAATGAGCAGTTCTTC. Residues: CASSVAPGGSYNEQFF.

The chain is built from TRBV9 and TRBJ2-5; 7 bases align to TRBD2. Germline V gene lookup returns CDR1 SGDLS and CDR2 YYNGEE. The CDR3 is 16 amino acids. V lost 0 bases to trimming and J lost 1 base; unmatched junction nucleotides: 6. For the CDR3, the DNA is TGTGCCAGCAGCGTAGGTGGCGGGGGACCCCAAGAGACCCAGTACTTC. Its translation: CASSVGGGGPQETQYF. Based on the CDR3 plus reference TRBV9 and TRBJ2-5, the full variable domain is DSGVTQTPKHLITATGQRVTLRCSPRSGDLSVYWYQQSLDQGLQFLIQYYNGEERAKGNILERFSAQQFPDLHSELNLSSLELGDSALYFCASSVGGGGPQETQYFGPGTRLLVL.

The CDR3 here is CASSVVGRAEAFF. DNA of the CDR3: TGTGCCAGCAGCGTAGTGGGCCGGGCTGAAGCTTTCTTT. The chain links TRBV9 to TRBJ1-1; D not certain. This CDR3 has 13 amino acids. CDR1 is SGDLS, CDR2 YYNGEE, per germline. V was pared by 0 bases and J by 6 bases, with 9 bases between.

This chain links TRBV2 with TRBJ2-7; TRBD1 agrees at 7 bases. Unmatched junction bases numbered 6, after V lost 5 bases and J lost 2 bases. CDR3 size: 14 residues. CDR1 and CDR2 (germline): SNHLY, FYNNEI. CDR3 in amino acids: CASSSGTAPYEQYF. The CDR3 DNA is TGTGCCAGCAGTTCCGGGACAGCACCCTACGAGCAGTACTTC.

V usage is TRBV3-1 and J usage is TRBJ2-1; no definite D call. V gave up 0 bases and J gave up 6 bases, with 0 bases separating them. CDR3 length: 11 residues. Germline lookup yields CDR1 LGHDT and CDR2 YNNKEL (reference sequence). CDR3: CASSQDNEQFF. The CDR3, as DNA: TGTGCCAGCAGCCAAGACAATGAGCAGTTCTTC.

CDR3 DNA: TGCAGCGTCCGGACAGGGGGGTATGGCTACACCTTC. It translates to CSVRTGGYGYTF. The chain uses TRBV29-1 and TRBJ1-2; TRBD1 matches at 10 bases. CDR1 is SQVTM and CDR2 is ANQGSEA in the germline V gene. J gave up 5 bases and V 6 bases, and 3 bases lay outside the gene matches. This CDR3 has 12 residues.

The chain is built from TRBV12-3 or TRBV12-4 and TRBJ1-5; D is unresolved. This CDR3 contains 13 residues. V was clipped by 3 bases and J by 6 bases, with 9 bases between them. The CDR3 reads CASSFKGSQPQHF. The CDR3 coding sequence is TGTGCCAGCAGTTTTAAAGGGAGTCAGCCCCAGCATTTT.

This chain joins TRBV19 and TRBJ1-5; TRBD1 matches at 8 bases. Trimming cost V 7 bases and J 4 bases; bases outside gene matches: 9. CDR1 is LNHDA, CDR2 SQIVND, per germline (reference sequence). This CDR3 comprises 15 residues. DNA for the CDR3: TGTGCCAGTACCCTGACAGGGGCTAAAAATCAGCCCCAGCATTTT. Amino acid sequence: CASTLTGAKNQPQHF.

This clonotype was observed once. The CDR3 coding sequence is TGTGCCAGCAGGTATGACACAGGGATTGAGGAGACCCAGTACTTC. Translating gives CASRYDTGIEETQYF. The rearrangement links TRBV12-3 or TRBV12-4 to TRBJ2-5, with D maybe TRBD1 (6 bases). The CDR3 sequence is 15 residues long. Trimming removed 6 bases at V and 5 bases at J, with 19 bases between.

CDR3 in DNA: TGCAGCGTTGACAGGGGGCTTTTCAACTATGGCTACACCTTC. Amino acid sequence: CSVDRGLFNYGYTF. V and J are TRBV29-1 and TRBJ1-2, with 8 bases that match TRBD1. V lost 3 bases and J lost 2; bases outside the gene matches: 5. The CDR3 has 14 amino acids. CDR1 is SQVTM, CDR2 ANQGSEA, per germline.

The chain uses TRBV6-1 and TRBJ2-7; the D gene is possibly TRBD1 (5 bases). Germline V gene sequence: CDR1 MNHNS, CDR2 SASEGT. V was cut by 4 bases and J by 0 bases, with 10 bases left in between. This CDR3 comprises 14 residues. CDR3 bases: TGTGCCAGCAGTGTCCAGGGCGTCTCCTACGAGCAGTACTTC. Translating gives CASSVQGVSYEQYF.

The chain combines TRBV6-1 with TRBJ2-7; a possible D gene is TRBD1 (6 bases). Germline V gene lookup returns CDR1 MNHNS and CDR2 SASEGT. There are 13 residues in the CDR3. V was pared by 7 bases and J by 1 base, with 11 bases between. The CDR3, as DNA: TGTGCCAGCATCGGGACACCATCCTACGAGCAGTACTTC. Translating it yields CASIGTPSYEQYF.

CDR3 sequence (DNA): TGTGCCAGCAGTTTACGGACAGAGCAGTTCTTC. It yields the protein CASSLRTEQFF. The chain is built from TRBV12-3 or TRBV12-4 and TRBJ2-1; tentatively, D is TRBD1 (5 bases). The CDR3 consists of 11 residues. Trimming took 2 bases from V and 10 from J, leaving 6 bases between them.

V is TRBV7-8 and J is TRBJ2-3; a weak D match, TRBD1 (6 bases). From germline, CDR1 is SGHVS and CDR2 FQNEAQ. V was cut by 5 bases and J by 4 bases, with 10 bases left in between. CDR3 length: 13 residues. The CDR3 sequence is CASSLTGPDTQYF. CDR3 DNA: TGTGCCAGCAGCCTAACAGGGCCAGATACGCAGTATTTT.

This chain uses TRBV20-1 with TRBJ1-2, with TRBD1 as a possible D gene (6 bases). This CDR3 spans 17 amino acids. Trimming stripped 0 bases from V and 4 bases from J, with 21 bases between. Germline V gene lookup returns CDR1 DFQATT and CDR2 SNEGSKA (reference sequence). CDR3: CSARDVAGGAFPYGYTF. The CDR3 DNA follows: TGCAGTGCTAGAGATGTCGCGGGGGGCGCGTTTCCCTATGGCTACACCTTC.

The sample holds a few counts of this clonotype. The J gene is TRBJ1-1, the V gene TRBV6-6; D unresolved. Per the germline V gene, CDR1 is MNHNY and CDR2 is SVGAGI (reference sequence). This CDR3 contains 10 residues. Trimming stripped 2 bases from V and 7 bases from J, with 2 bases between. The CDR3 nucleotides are TGTGCCAGCAGTTACCATGAAGCTTTCTTT. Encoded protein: CASSYHEAFF.

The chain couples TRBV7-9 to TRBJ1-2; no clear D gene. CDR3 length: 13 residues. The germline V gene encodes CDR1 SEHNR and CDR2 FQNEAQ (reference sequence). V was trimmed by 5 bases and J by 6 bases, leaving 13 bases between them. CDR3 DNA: TGTGCCAGCAGCCGCACCGGGCCCGATGGCTACACCTTC. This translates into CASSRTGPDGYTF.

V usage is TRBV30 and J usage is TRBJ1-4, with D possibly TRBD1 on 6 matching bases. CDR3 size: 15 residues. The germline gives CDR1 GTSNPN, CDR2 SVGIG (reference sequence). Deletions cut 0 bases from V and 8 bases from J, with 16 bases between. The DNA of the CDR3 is TGTGCCTGGAGTGTACTGGCCCCCCAGGGGGAAAAACTGTTTTTT. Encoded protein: CAWSVLAPQGEKLFF.

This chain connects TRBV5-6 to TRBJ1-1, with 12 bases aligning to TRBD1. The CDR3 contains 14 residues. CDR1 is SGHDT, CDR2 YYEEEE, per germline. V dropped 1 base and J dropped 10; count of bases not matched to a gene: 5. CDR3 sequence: CASSLLLGQGAAFF. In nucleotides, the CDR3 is TGTGCCAGCAGCTTGCTTTTGGGACAGGGGGCAGCTTTCTTT.

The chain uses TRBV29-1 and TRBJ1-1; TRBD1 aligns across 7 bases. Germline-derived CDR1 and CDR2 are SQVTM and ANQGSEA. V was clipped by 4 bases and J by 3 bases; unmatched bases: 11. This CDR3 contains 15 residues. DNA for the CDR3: TGCAGCGTTGGTCGGGACAGTCGCCATGACACTGAAGCTTTCTTT. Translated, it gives CSVGRDSRHDTEAFF.

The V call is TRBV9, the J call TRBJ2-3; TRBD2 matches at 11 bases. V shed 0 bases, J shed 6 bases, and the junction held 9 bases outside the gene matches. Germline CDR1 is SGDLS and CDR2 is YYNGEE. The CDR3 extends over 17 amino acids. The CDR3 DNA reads TGTGCCAGCAGCGTAGCGCGTACTAGCGGGGGAGGGGATACGCAGTATTTT. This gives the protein CASSVARTSGGGDTQYF.

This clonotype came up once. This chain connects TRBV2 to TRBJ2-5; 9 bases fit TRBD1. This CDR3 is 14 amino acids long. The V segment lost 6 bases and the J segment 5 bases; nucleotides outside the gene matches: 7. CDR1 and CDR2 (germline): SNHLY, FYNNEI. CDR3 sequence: CASRGRDRVETQYF. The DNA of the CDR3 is TGTGCCAGCAGGGGGAGGGACAGGGTTGAGACCCAGTACTTC.

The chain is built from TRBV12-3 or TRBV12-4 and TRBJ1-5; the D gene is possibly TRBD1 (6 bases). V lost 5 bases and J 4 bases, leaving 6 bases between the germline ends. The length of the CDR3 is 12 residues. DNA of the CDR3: TGTGCCAGCAGTCAGGGGAATCAGCCCCAGCATTTT. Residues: CASSQGNQPQHF.